This paragraph reports one T cell receptor (beta chain). What it binds is not known. The CDR3 is 15 residues long. Germline CDR1 SGHTA, CDR2 FQGNSA. The germline V and J ends were trimmed by 2 bases and 4 bases, with 14 bases remaining between them. The sample originates from a study of memory CD4+ T cells and cytomegalovirus serostatus. Whole-study findings and limits: About 40% of the roughly 150 known CMV-associated TCRbeta sequences appeared in CD4+ memory.

The repertoire was sequenced with immunoSEQ multiplex PCR; TCRdb's copy has only in-frame clones and lacks some. The table has 55,000 to 65,000 clones, approximately 78% seen once. The sort gate was single viable CD3+CD4+CD8-CD45RO+ cells for memory CD4+ T cells. The rearrangement uses TRBV7-2 and TRBJ2-5; maybe TRBD2 (7 bases). Sequences were obtained from memory CD4+ T cells from blood. This TCR was sampled from an adult in good health and CMV-seronegative. CDR3 loop: CASSLMGGTRETQYF. Here the CDR3 DNA reads TGTGCCAGCAGCTTAATGGGAGGGACAAGAGAGACCCAGTACTTC.